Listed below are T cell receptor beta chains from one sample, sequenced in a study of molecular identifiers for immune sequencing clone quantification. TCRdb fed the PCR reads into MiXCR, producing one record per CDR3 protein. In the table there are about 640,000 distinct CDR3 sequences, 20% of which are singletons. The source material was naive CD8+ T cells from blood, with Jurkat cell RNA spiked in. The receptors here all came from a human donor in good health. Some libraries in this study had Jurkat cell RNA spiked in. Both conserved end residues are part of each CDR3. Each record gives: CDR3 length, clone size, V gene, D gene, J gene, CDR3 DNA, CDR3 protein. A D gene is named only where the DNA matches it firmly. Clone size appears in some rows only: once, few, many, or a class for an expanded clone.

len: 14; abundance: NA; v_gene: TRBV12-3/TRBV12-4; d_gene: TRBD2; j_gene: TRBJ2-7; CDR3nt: TGTGCCAGCAGTTTTGGGACTAGCGGGGCCGAGCAGTACTTC; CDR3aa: CASSFGTSGAEQYF
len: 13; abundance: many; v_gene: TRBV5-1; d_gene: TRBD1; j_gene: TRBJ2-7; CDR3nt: TGCGCCAGCAGCTCGGGACAGGCAGCCGAGCAGTACTTC; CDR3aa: CASSSGQAAEQYF
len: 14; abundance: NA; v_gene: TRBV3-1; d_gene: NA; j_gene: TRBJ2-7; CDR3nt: TGTGCCAGCAGCGACCGACAGAGCTCCTACGAGCAGTACTTC; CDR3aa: CASSDRQSSYEQYF
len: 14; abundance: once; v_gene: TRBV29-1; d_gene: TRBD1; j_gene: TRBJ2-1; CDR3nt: TGCAGCGTAACCGGGACAGGGGGACCCAATGAGCGGTTCTTC; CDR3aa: CSVTGTGGPNERFF
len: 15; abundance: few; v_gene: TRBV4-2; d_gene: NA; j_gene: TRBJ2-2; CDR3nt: TGTGCCAGCAGCCAAGTTGAATCTGCCCCCGGGGAGCTGTTTTTT; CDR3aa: CASSQVESAPGELFF
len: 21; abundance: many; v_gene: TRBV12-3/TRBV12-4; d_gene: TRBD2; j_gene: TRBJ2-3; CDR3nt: TGTGCCAGCAGCCTGACCCGGGGTAGCGGGGGGGCGGTGTCGGTTACAGATACGCAGTATTTT; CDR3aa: CASSLTRGSGGAVSVTDTQYF
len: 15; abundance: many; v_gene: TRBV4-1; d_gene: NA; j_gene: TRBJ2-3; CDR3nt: TGCGCCAGCAGCCAAAAGACCATAAGCACAGATACGCAGTATTTT; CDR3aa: CASSQKTISTDTQYF
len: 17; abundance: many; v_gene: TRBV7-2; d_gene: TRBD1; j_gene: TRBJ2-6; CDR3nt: TGTGCCAGCAGCTTAGTGGCAGGGGGCGCTGGGGCCAACGTCCTGACTTTC; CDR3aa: CASSLVAGGAGANVLTF
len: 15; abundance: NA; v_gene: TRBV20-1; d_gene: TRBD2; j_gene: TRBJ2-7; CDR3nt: TGCAGTGCTCTACCACTAGCGGAGAGCTCCTACGAGCAGTACTTC; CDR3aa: CSALPLAESSYEQYF
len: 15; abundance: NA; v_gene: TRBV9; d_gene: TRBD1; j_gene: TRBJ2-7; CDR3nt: TGTGCCAGCAGCCTAGCAGCTACAGGGGCGTACGAGCAGTACTTC; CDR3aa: CASSLAATGAYEQYF
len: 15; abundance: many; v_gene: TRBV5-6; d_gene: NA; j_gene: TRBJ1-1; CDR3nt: TGTGCCAGCAGCGCGTTTGTGGGCCTGAACACTGAAGCTTTCTTT; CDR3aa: CASSAFVGLNTEAFF
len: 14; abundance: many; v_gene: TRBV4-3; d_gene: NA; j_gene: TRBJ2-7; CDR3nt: TGCGCCAGCAGCAAGACAGCCTACTCCTACGAGCAGTACTTC; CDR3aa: CASSKTAYSYEQYF
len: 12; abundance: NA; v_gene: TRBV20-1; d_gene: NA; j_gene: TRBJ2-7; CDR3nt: TGCAGTGCTAGAGATGCATCATACGAGCAGTACTTC; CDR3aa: CSARDASYEQYF
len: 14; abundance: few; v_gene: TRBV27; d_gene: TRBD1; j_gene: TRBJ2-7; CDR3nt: TGTGCCAGCAGTCTGCGACAGGGGTTAAGCGAGCAGTACTTC; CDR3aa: CASSLRQGLSEQYF
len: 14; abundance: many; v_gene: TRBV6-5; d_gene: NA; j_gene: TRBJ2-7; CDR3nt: TGTGCCAGCAGTTACGGGCAGGGTTTCAACGAGCAGTACTTC; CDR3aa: CASSYGQGFNEQYF
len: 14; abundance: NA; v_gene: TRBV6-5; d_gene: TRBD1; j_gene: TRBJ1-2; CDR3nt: TGTGCCAGCTCGGACAGGGGAGGCGGCTATGGCTACACCTTC; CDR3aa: CASSDRGGGYGYTF
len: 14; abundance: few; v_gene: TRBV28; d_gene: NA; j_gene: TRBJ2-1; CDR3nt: TGTGCCAGCAGTCCCGGGACACCGGTTAGGGAGCAGTTCTTC; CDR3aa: CASSPGTPVREQFF
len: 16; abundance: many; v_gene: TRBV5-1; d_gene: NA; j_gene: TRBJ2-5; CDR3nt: TGCGCCAGCAGCTTGGAGTCACCATCGTACCAAGAGACCCAGTACTTC; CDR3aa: CASSLESPSYQETQYF
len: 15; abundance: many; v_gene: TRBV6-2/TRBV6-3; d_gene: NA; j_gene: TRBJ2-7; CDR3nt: TGTGCCAGCAGCCTTCCTAGATCGTACGCCTACGAGCAGTACTTC; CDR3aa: CASSLPRSYAYEQYF
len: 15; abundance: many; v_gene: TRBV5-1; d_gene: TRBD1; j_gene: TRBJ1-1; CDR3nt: TGCGCCAGCAGCTCGGGGCCCGGGACAGGAACTGAAGCTTTCTTT; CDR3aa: CASSSGPGTGTEAFF
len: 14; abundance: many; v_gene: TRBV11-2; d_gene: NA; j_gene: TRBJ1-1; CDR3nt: TGTGCCAGCAGCTTACTGGGTGGAGGGACTGAAGCTTTCTTT; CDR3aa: CASSLLGGGTEAFF
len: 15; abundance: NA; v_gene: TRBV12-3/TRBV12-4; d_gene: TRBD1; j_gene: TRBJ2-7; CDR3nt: TGTGCCAGCAGTTCCGGGACAGGGGTAACCTACGAGCAGTACTTC; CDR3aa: CASSSGTGVTYEQYF
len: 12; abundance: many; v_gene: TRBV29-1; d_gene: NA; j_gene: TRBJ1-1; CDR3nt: TGCAGCGTCAGGGCCCCCGGGACTGAAGCTTTCTTT; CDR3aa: CSVRAPGTEAFF
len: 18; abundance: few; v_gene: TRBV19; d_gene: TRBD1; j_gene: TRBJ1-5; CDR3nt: TGTGCCAGTTCAACCCGACAGGGATTCAATATCGGCAATCAGCCCCAGCATTTT; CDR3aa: CASSTRQGFNIGNQPQHF
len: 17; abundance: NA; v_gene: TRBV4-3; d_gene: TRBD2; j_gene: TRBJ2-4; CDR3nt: TGCGCCAGCAGCCAAGATAATTGGGGGGGAGCCAAAAACATTCAGTACTTC; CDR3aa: CASSQDNWGGAKNIQYF
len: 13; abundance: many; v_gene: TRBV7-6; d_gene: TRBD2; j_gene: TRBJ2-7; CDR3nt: TGTGCCAGCAGCTCCGGACTAGCTCCGAAGCAGTACTTC; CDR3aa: CASSSGLAPKQYF
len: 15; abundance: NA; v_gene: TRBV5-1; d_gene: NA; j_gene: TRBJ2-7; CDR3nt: TGCGCCAGCAGCGCTGGCGCAGGGGCGGATTACGAGCAGTACTTC; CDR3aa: CASSAGAGADYEQYF
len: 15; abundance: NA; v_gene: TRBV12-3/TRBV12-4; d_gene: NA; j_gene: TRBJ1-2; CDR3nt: TGTGCCAGCAGTTTAACAATGGGGACATACTATGGCTACACCTTC; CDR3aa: CASSLTMGTYYGYTF
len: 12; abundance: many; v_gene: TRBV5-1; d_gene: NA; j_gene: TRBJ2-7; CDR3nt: TGTGCCAGCAGTTTTCTGGGCTACGAGCAGTACTTC; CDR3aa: CASSFLGYEQYF
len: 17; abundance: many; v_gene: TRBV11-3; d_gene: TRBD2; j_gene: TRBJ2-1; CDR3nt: TGTGCCAGCAGCTCTGAAAATGGACTAGTGCCCTACAATGAGCAGTTCTTC; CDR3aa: CASSSENGLVPYNEQFF
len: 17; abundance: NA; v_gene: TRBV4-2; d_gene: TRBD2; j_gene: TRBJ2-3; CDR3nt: TGTGTCAGCAGCCAAGATGGGTCTAGCGGGAGAGAGGATATGCAGTATTTT; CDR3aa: CVSSQDGSSGREDMQYF
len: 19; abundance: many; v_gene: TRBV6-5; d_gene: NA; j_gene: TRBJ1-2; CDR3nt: TGTGCCAGCAGTTACGAAGGGGGAGACAGGACTCCTCCTGTCTATGGCTACACCTTC; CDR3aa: CASSYEGGDRTPPVYGYTF
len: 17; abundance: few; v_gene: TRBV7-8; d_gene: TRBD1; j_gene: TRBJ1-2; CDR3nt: TGTGCCAGCAGCTTAGGTTTCCTGCCAGGGGGAGGCTATGGCTACACCTTC; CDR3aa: CASSLGFLPGGGYGYTF
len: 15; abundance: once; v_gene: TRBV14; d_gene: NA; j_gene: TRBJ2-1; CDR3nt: TGTGCCAGCAGCCCTTGGGCTAGCGCCTACAATGAGCAGTTCTTC; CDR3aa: CASSPWASAYNEQFF
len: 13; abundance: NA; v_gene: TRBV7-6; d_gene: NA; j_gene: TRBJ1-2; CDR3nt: TGTGCCAGCAGCTTACAGGAGGACTATGGCCGCACCTTC; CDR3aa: CASSLQEDYGRTF
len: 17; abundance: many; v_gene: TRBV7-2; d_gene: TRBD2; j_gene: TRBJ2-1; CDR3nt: TGTGCCAGCAGCTTACGGTCTAGCGGGGGGGGCCACAATGAGCAGTTCTTC; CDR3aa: CASSLRSSGGGHNEQFF
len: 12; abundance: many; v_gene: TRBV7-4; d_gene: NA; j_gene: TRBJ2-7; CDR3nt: TGTGCCAGCAGCTCCCACCCAGACGAGCAGTACTTC; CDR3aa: CASSSHPDEQYF
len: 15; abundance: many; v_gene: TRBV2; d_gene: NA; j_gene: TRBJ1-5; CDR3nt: TGTGCCAGCAGTGATTGGGCCCTCGGCAATCAGCCCCAGCATTTT; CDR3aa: CASSDWALGNQPQHF
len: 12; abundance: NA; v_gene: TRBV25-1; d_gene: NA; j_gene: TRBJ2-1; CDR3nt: TGTGCCAGCAGCGAAAGGTCAGATGAGCAGTTCTTC; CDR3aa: CASSERSDEQFF
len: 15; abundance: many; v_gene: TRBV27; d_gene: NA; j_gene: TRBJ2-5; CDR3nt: TGTGCCAGCAGTCTCGCATCCGACAGGATTGAGACCCAGTACTTC; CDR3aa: CASSLASDRIETQYF
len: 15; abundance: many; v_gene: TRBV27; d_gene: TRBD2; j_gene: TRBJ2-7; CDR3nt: TGTGCCAGCAGTTTTGTTCTAGCGGGAGTATCCGAGCAGTACTTC; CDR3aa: CASSFVLAGVSEQYF
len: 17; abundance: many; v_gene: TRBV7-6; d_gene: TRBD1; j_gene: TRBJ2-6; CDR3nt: TGTGCCAGCAGCTTTGGGACAGCAATCTCTGGGGCCAACGTCCTGACTTTC; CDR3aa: CASSFGTAISGANVLTF
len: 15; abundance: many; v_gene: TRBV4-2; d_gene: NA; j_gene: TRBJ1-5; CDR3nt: TGTGCCAGCAGCCACCCGTCTGGTCACAATCAGCCCCAGCATTTT; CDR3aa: CASSHPSGHNQPQHF
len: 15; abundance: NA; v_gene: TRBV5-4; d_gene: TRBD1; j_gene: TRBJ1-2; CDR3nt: TGTGCCAGCAGCTGGGGACAGGCAGGGGAATATGGCTACACCTTC; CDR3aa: CASSWGQAGEYGYTF